This is a list of T cell receptor beta chains from one sample in a study of regulatory T cells in long-lasting Graves disease. TCRdb reprocessed the multiplex PCR reads via MiXCR and lists one record per CDR3 protein. Counted here are 200,000 to 250,000 distinct CDR3 sequences, around 20% occurring once; the ten biggest clones make up 10% to 15%. The sample was also linked to a second study, of T cells in Graves' hyperthyroidism and ophthalmopathy.

Here the sequenced sample was peripheral blood mononuclear cells (PBMCs), taken at new diagnosis, from a patient treated with antithyroid drugs. These receptors were taken from a woman between 25 and 40 years old with Graves disease. The CDR3 runs from the conserved cysteine through the conserved F or W. Each record gives: V gene, clone size, J gene, D gene, CDR3 protein, CDR3 DNA. D genes are given only for firm matches. The size field is filled for only some rows; it gives once, few, many or a size class.

V: TRBV20-1; size: many; J: TRBJ2-7; D: .; CDR3: CSASVGSYEQYF; DNA: TGCAGTGCGTCGGTAGGGTCCTACGAGCAGTACTTC
V: TRBV7-2; size: .; J: TRBJ2-1; D: .; CDR3: CASSSFLGEQFF; DNA: TGTGCCAGCAGCTCCTTCCTCGGGGAGCAGTTCTTC
V: TRBV11-3; size: .; J: TRBJ1-4; D: .; CDR3: CASKSRGFTNEKLFF; DNA: TGTGCCAGCAAAAGTCGGGGATTCACTAATGAAAAACTGTTTTTT
V: TRBV6-1; size: many; J: TRBJ1-1; D: .; CDR3: CASSPTQTEAFF; DNA: TGTGCCAGCAGCCCTACCCAGACTGAAGCTTTCTTT
V: TRBV28; size: many; J: TRBJ1-5; D: .; CDR3: CASSSTDYSNQPQHF; DNA: TGTGCCAGCAGTTCGACAGACTATAGCAATCAGCCCCAGCATTTT
V: TRBV13; size: many; J: TRBJ2-3; D: .; CDR3: CASSSNNRRQLTDTQYF; DNA: TGTGCCAGCAGCTCAAACAATCGGAGACAACTCACAGATACGCAGTATTTT
V: TRBV5-8; size: many; J: TRBJ1-2; D: TRBD1; CDR3: CASRPPGQGFGYTF; DNA: TGTGCCAGCAGGCCCCCGGGACAGGGTTTTGGCTACACCTTC
V: TRBV2; size: many; J: TRBJ1-2; D: .; CDR3: CASKGLTYGYTF; DNA: TGTGCCAGCAAGGGTCTGACTTATGGCTACACCTTC
V: TRBV6-2/TRBV6-3; size: many; J: TRBJ1-2; D: .; CDR3: CASSPDRGDGYTF; DNA: TGTGCCAGCAGCCCGGACAGAGGGGATGGCTACACCTTC
V: TRBV12-3/TRBV12-4; size: many; J: TRBJ1-3; D: .; CDR3: CASSYSPGNTIYF; DNA: TGTGCCAGCAGTTACTCCCCTGGAAACACCATATATTTT
V: TRBV4-2; size: .; J: TRBJ1-4; D: .; CDR3: CASSHSQGPLFF; DNA: TGTGCCAGCAGCCATTCCCAGGGCCCTCTGTTTTTT
V: TRBV6-5; size: few; J: TRBJ2-2; D: TRBD1; CDR3: CASSYATGDWGTGELFF; DNA: TGTGCCAGCAGTTACGCCACAGGGGATTGGGGCACCGGGGAGCTGTTTTTT
V: TRBV5-1; size: many; J: TRBJ2-5; D: TRBD2; CDR3: CASSLDRLAGPGTQYF; DNA: TGCGCCAGCAGCTTGGATAGACTAGCGGGGCCCGGGACCCAGTACTTC
V: TRBV12-3/TRBV12-4; size: .; J: TRBJ2-1; D: TRBD1; CDR3: CASSFTRQGHNEQFF; DNA: TGTGCCAGCAGTTTCACACGACAGGGTCACAATGAGCAGTTCTTC
V: TRBV20-1; size: many; J: TRBJ2-1; D: .; CDR3: CSAREFGGGTSYNEQFF; DNA: TGCAGTGCTAGAGAGTTCGGCGGCGGGACCTCCTACAATGAGCAGTTCTTC
V: TRBV11-3; size: .; J: TRBJ2-5; D: .; CDR3: CASSGGQPQETQYF; DNA: TGTGCCAGCAGCGGAGGACAGCCCCAAGAGACCCAGTACTTC
V: TRBV6-2/TRBV6-3; size: .; J: TRBJ2-7; D: TRBD1; CDR3: CASSRTGTGTSYEQYF; DNA: TGTGCCAGCAGTCGGACCGGGACAGGGACCTCCTACGAGCAGTACTTC
V: TRBV19; size: many; J: TRBJ1-1; D: .; CDR3: CASSIMTLNTEAFF; DNA: TGTGCCAGTAGTATAATGACCCTGAACACTGAAGCTTTCTTT
V: TRBV27; size: .; J: TRBJ1-2; D: .; CDR3: CASSPVSGGGYGYTF; DNA: TGTGCCAGCAGTCCCGTATCCGGGGGCGGCTATGGCTACACCTTC
V: TRBV6-2/TRBV6-3; size: many; J: TRBJ2-1; D: .; CDR3: CASRPCTELNEQFF; DNA: TGTGCCAGCAGACCTTGTACGGAGCTTAATGAGCAGTTCTTC
V: TRBV6-2/TRBV6-3; size: many; J: TRBJ2-7; D: .; CDR3: CASSYGLGGLIGSDEQYF; DNA: TGTGCCAGCAGTTACGGGCTCGGGGGGCTGATTGGGTCTGACGAGCAGTACTTC
V: TRBV20-1; size: many; J: TRBJ2-3; D: TRBD2; CDR3: CSARQAGGRRDTQYF; DNA: TGCAGTGCTAGACAAGCGGGGGGGCGAAGGGATACGCAGTATTTT
V: TRBV3-1; size: many; J: TRBJ2-3; D: .; CDR3: CASSQDWGQHPNSQYF; DNA: TGTGCCAGCAGCCAAGATTGGGGACAACATCCGAATTCGCAGTATTTT
V: TRBV7-2; size: .; J: TRBJ1-1; D: .; CDR3: CASSSPGRATFF; DNA: TGTGCCAGCAGCTCCCCTGGGAGGGCAACTTTCTTT
V: TRBV20-1; size: many; J: TRBJ2-7; D: TRBD1; CDR3: CSARRPGGTYEQYF; DNA: TGCAGTGCTAGACGGCCAGGGGGTACCTACGAGCAGTACTTC
V: TRBV20-1; size: .; J: TRBJ1-5; D: .; CDR3: CSAREGLLGQPQHF; DNA: TGCAGTGCTAGAGAGGGCCTTCTGGGACAGCCCCAGCATTTT
V: TRBV12-3/TRBV12-4; size: once; J: TRBJ1-5; D: TRBD1; CDR3: CASSFGTGTGYSSQHF; DNA: TGTGCCAGTAGTTTTGGGACCGGGACAGGGTATTCGTCCCAGCATTTT